This entry is about one TCR beta chain. Repertoires were generated with immunoSEQ multiplex PCR, while TCRdb's copy carries only in-frame clones and drops some. The sample includes tens of thousands of clones, 88% seen only once; the top ten take around 1.2%. Looked up from germline, CDR1 is SGHTA and CDR2 is FQGNSA. Germline trimming cut 5 bases from V and 3 bases from J; bases unmatched to any gene: 10. This CDR3 has 15 residues. This record belongs to a study of T cell changes during pregnancy in multiple sclerosis. The rearrangement uses TRBV7-2 and TRBJ2-7, with TRBD1 matching 7 bases. This sequence was found in a female donor with multiple sclerosis, enrolled in a pregnancy study. This material consisted of CD4+ T cells from peripheral blood mononuclear cells, taken in the second trimester of pregnancy. The CDR3 loop is CASSEGQQSLYEQYF. CDR3 nucleotide sequence: TGTGCCAGCAGCGAGGGACAGCAGTCCCTCTACGAGCAGTACTTC.